The T cell receptor beta chain described here comes from a study of T cell responses to AZD1222 COVID-19 vaccine. This CDR3 spans 14 amino acids. V lost 2 bases to trimming and J lost 8 bases; unmatched junction nucleotides: 7. Germline CDR1 reads SNHLY; CDR2 reads FYNNEI. Here immunoSEQ multiplex PCR was the method, and the copy in TCRdb shows in-frame clones only, minus some. The sample lists around 53,000 clones, approximately 83% occurring once. The study's findings and limits: Spike was spanned by vaccine-associated CD4 TCRs, with dominance at 160-218 and 743-854. Recipients of two AZD1222 doses showed rising Spike-specific TCR breadth and depth.

Regarding this clone: Its antigen remains unknown.

The sample here was peripheral blood, taken 28 days after the second AZD1222 dose. This sequence joins TRBV2 and TRBJ1-2; 8 bases are a match to TRBD1. The sequence was obtained from an adult who received the AZD1222 COVID-19 vaccine. The DNA for the CDR3 is TGTGCCAGCAGTGAATGGACAGGGTTCGGGGGCTACACCTTC. It yields the protein CASSEWTGFGGYTF.